This T cell receptor (beta chain) is drawn from a study of cytomegalovirus exposure and HLA in healthy donors. The study sampled nominally healthy donors, though unrecorded immune exposures were likely. PCR involved 60 Vbeta and 13 Jbeta primers. Here immunoSEQ multiplex PCR was the method, and the copy in TCRdb shows in-frame clones only, minus some. This table holds over 95,000 clones, 70% to 85% found once. Germline V gives CDR1 MGHDK, CDR2 SYGVNS. Trimming removed 4 bases at V and 3 bases at J, with 18 bases between. CDR3 size: 16 residues. Sequencing was performed on PBMCs. The genes are TRBV25-1 and TRBJ1-2; D is unresolved. This clonotype originated in a middle-aged woman in good health and CMV-seropositive. CDR3 in amino acids: CASSAPRQSGYYGYTF. As DNA, the CDR3 is TGTGCCAGCAGTGCCCCGCGGCAGAGTGGATACTATGGCTACACCTTC.